This TCR beta chain derives from a study of blood T cell repertoires in COVID-19. Study background: The United States, Italy and Spain were the sources of the acute and convalescent COVID-19 samples.

This clone was counted only a few times. Source study methods: Estimated nucleated cell counts came from reference gene primer amplification. The assay was immunoSEQ multiplex PCR, and TCRdb's table has in-frame clones only and misses some. The D gene and trimming were derived from the DNA, and the V and J assignments and clone size from that table. The table includes some 400,000 clones, about 90% detected once. Trimming at V came to 3 bases and at J to 1 base, leaving 5 bases not matched to a gene. CDR3 length: 15 amino acids. Germline lookup yields CDR1 MGHRA and CDR2 YSYEKL. J is TRBJ1-1 and V is TRBV4-1, with 7 bases fitting TRBD1. The clonotype was recovered from a young man who had recovered from COVID-19. The material sequenced was PBMCs or T cells enriched from blood (not recorded which). The chain's CDR3 is CASSHPGTENTEAFF. In DNA, the CDR3 is TGCGCCAGCAGCCATCCGGGGACAGAGAACACTGAAGCTTTCTTT.